The clone carrying this T cell receptor beta chain appeared a few times. The V end lost 2 bases, the J end lost 2 bases, and 9 bases lay between the germline ends. This CDR3 has 14 amino acids. Using its own MiXCR run on the 5' RACE reads, TCRdb lists one record per CDR3 protein. The repertoire includes hundreds of thousands of distinct CDR3 sequences, 15% to 20% of them detected once, and roughly 13% sits in the top ten. This entry comes from a study of identical twins. These same records also appear under a second study, on T cells expressing NK-cell markers. From that report: Whether expanded NKG2C+ T cell clones recognized HCMV stayed uncertain.

The sample taken for sequencing was PBMCs. The clonotype was recovered from a woman aged 18-35 years in good health. This chain joins TRBV12-3 or TRBV12-4 and TRBJ2-5; no clear D. In nucleotides, the CDR3 is TGTGCCAGCAGTTTAAGAATGAGACAAGAGACCCAGTACTTC. Translating it yields CASSLRMRQETQYF.